A single sample is the source of the 28 T cell receptor beta chains below, sequenced in a study of cytomegalovirus exposure and HLA in healthy donors. Primers for the PCR totalled 60 Vbeta and 13 Jbeta. Measured with immunoSEQ multiplex PCR; TCRdb has only the in-frame clones, and not every one. The table includes about 140,000 clones, roughly 80% detected once. The sample was PBMCs. The origin of the receptors is a female donor in good health and CMV-seronegative.

The genes are TRBV6-1 and TRBJ1-3; unclear D gene. This CDR3 is built from 14 residues. Trimming removed 6 bases from V and 0 bases from J, with 9 bases in between. From germline, CDR1 is MNHNS and CDR2 SASEGT. CDR3 amino acids: CASSPISSGNTIYF. CDR3 DNA sequence: TGTGCCAGCAGCCCAATCAGCTCTGGAAACACCATATATTTT.

The V call is TRBV9, the J call TRBJ2-1, with TRBD1 as a possible D gene (6 bases). Germline CDR1 and CDR2: SGDLS and YYNGEE. CDR3 size: 17 residues. V dropped 4 bases and J dropped 2 bases, with 19 bases sitting between them. In DNA, the CDR3 is TGTGCCAGCAGCTATCAGGGGTTCGGCACCACCTACAATGAGCAGTTCTTC. It is translated as CASSYQGFGTTYNEQFF.

This clone was recorded a few times. CDR3 nucleotide sequence: TGTGCCAGCAGCTTGAACATCCTGAACACTGAAGCTTTCTTT. Protein product: CASSLNILNTEAFF. This chain links TRBV11-3 with TRBJ1-1, with D hard to call. The germline V gene has CDR1 SGHNT and CDR2 YENEEA. The CDR3 sequence is 14 residues long. V lost 3 bases, J lost 0 bases, and 8 bases lay in between.

The chain carries TRBV29-1 and TRBJ2-7; 10 bases are a match to TRBD1. V lost 7 bases, J lost 2 bases, and 8 bases stayed unmatched. Per germline, CDR1 SQVTM and CDR2 ANQGSEA. This CDR3 has 14 residues. Here the CDR3 reads CSALTGQGAYEQYF. The CDR3 DNA is TGCAGCGCGCTCACCGGACAGGGGGCCTACGAGCAGTACTTC.

V is TRBV19 and J is TRBJ1-5; D call uncertain. This CDR3 spans 15 amino acids. The germline V gene encodes CDR1 LNHDA and CDR2 SQIVND (reference sequence). With 7 bases removed from V and 6 bases from J, the gap between germline ends came to 19 bases. The CDR3 sequence: CASTSRTGMSQPQHF. The CDR3 nucleotides read TGTGCCAGTACCTCCCGCACGGGGATGAGTCAGCCCCAGCATTTT.

In its sample, this clone was seen once. The V and J genes are TRBV7-9 and TRBJ2-7; D unresolved. This CDR3 contains 15 residues. CDR1 and CDR2 (germline): SEHNR, FQNEAQ (reference sequence). Trimming stripped 2 bases from V and 6 bases from J, with 17 bases between. This CDR3 is CASSLPRLLESEQYF. CDR3 nucleotides: TGTGCCAGCAGCTTACCACGTCTGCTGGAGTCCGAGCAGTACTTC.

This clone came up a few times. This rearrangement joins TRBV6-5 to TRBJ2-7; no reliable D call. The CDR3 sequence is 15 residues long. Trimming left V 0 bases short and J 1 base short, with 10 bases between. The germline V gene encodes CDR1 MNHEY and CDR2 SVGAGI. The CDR3: CASSYSNYGSYEQYF. The CDR3 region has the DNA TGTGCCAGCAGTTACTCGAACTACGGATCCTACGAGCAGTACTTC.

V usage is TRBV14 and J usage is TRBJ2-2; D is uncertain. The CDR3 is 14 amino acids. V lost 1 base, J lost 6 bases, and 9 bases lay in between. Looked up from germline, CDR1 is SGHDN and CDR2 is FVKESK. The CDR3 protein is CASSQVFGPGELFF. In nucleotides, the CDR3 is TGTGCCAGCAGCCAAGTTTTTGGGCCCGGGGAGCTGTTTTTT.

The chain has TRBV14 and TRBJ1-2, with TRBD1 matching 11 bases. The V and J ends lost 3 bases and 4 bases, in that order; junction bases with no gene match: 4. The CDR3 runs to 15 residues. Germline assignment: CDR1 SGHDN and CDR2 FVKESK. The CDR3 loop is CASSQGTGGGYGYTF. The CDR3 nucleotides read TGTGCCAGCAGCCAGGGGACAGGGGGTGGCTATGGCTACACCTTC.

This clone was found a few times. One end of the junction is discordant with germline, which a read error may explain. The chain has TRBV6-6 and TRBJ1-1; D might be TRBD1 (5 bases). The CDR3 has 9 residues. Germline V gene data show CDR1 as MNHNY and CDR2 as SVGAGI (reference sequence). The CDR3 region is CAADTEAFF. CDR3 DNA sequence: TGTGCCGCGGACACCGAAGCTTTCTTT.

J is TRBJ2-2 and V is TRBV7-3; D is unresolved. The CDR3 covers 16 residues. Germline lookup yields CDR1 SGHTA and CDR2 FQGTGA. V was cut by 4 bases and J by 0 bases, with 12 bases left in between. Written as DNA, the CDR3 is TGTGCCAGCAGCTCGAGATTCCCACCGAACACCGGGGAGCTGTTTTTT. It codes for CASSSRFPPNTGELFF.

The J gene is TRBJ2-3, the V gene TRBV18, with D possibly being TRBD1 (5 bases). This CDR3 comprises 17 residues. The germline CDR1 and CDR2 sequences are KGHSH and LQKENI. The V end lost 3 bases, the J end lost 2 bases, and 18 bases lay between the germline ends. CDR3 sequence: CASSPTDIASPTDTQYF. The CDR3, as DNA: TGTGCCAGCTCACCGACAGATATAGCTTCACCCACAGATACGCAGTATTTT. The full variable domain, completed using reference TRBV18 and TRBJ2-3, is NAGVMQNPRHLVRRRGQEARLRCSPMKGHSHVYWYRQLPEEGLKFMVYLQKENIIDESGMPKERFSAEFPKEGPSILRIQQVVRGDSAAYFCASSPTDIASPTDTQYFGPGTRLTVL.

The rearrangement joins TRBV4-2 to TRBJ1-1; TRBD1 aligns across 8 bases. From germline, CDR1 is LGHNA and CDR2 YNFKEQ. With 1 base clipped from V and 5 bases from J, the junction kept 9 bases outside the gene matches. CDR3 size: 16 residues. Written as DNA, the CDR3 is TGTGCCAGCAGCCAAGCCGGACAGGGCCGGGGGACTGAAGCTTTCTTT. It specifies CASSQAGQGRGTEAFF.

The chain has TRBV5-1 and TRBJ2-1, with 12 bases fitting TRBD2. In germline, CDR1 is SGHRS, CDR2 YFSETQ. V dropped 2 bases and J dropped 8; count of bases not matched to a gene: 5. This CDR3 has 15 amino acids. CDR3: CASSLGLAGFDEQFF. CDR3 nucleotide sequence: TGCGCCAGCAGCTTAGGACTAGCGGGGTTCGATGAGCAGTTCTTC.

This clone was seen once. The V and J genes are TRBV28 and TRBJ2-7; TRBD2 is a possible D gene (5 bases). Germline V gene sequence: CDR1 MDHEN, CDR2 SYDVKM. V was trimmed by 5 bases and J by 6 bases, leaving 8 bases between them. This CDR3 contains 11 residues. Written as DNA, the CDR3 is TGTGCCAGCAGTCCCGAGGGCGAGCAGTACTTC. Translated, it gives CASSPEGEQYF.

This chain connects TRBV28 to TRBJ1-2; TRBD1 aligns across 7 bases. Germline-derived CDR1 and CDR2 are MDHEN and SYDVKM. V gave up 5 bases and J gave up 12 bases; unmatched junction bases: 15. The CDR3 is 14 amino acids. The CDR3 nucleotides read TGTGCCAGCAGTCCCGGGGCGACAGGGACCTTTAACACCTTC. It yields the protein CASSPGATGTFNTF.

V is TRBV27 and J is TRBJ1-2; TRBD1 aligns across 8 bases. V lost 6 bases to trimming and J lost 5 bases; unmatched junction nucleotides: 23. The CDR3 runs 19 residues. Germline CDR1 is MNHEY and CDR2 is SMNVEV (reference sequence). This chain's CDR3 is CASRTDQPGQGPLRYGYTF. DNA of the CDR3: TGTGCCAGCAGGACCGACCAACCTGGACAGGGCCCACTACGGTATGGCTACACCTTC.

This clone came up a few times. The CDR3 sequence is CASSEITSGQETQYF. The CDR3 nucleotides read TGTGCCAGCAGTGAAATAACTAGCGGCCAAGAGACCCAGTACTTC. This chain connects TRBV6-1 to TRBJ2-5, with 8 positions matching TRBD2. Germline V gene data show CDR1 as MNHNS and CDR2 as SASEGT. This CDR3 contains 15 residues. With 2 bases clipped from V and 1 base from J, the junction kept 3 bases outside the gene matches.

The CDR3 DNA follows: TGTGCCAGCAGCCAACTCGGACAGGCTGAGGGGTACTTC. It encodes CASSQLGQAEGYF. The rearrangement joins TRBV5-6 to TRBJ2-7; 7 nucleotides line up with TRBD1. The V segment lost 4 bases and the J segment 12 bases; nucleotides outside the gene matches: 13. The CDR3 length is 13 residues. The germline V gene has CDR1 SGHDT and CDR2 YYEEEE. Full variable domain (outside the CDR3, taken from reference TRBV5-6 and TRBJ2-7): DAGVTQSPTHLIKTRGQQVTLRCSPKSGHDTVSWYQQALGQGPQFIFQYYEEEERQRGNFPDRFSGHQFPNYSSELNVNALLLGDSALYLCASSQLGQAEGYFGPGTRLTVT.

This clone was seen more than once but under ten times. The J gene is TRBJ1-1, the V gene TRBV12-5; tentative D call: TRBD1 (6 bases). The length of the CDR3 is 16 residues. Germline V gene data show CDR1 as LGHNT and CDR2 as FRNRAP. V lost 0 bases and J lost 4, with 15 bases in between. The DNA for the CDR3 is TGTGCTAGTGGTTTGGTTATTACAGGGTTGGTCACTGAAGCTTTCTTT. This sequence encodes CASGLVITGLVTEAFF.

This rearrangement joins TRBV6-5 to TRBJ1-3, with 7 bases lining up with TRBD1. Germline assignment: CDR1 MNHEY and CDR2 SVGAGI. J lost 0 bases, V lost 6 bases, and 5 bases had no gene match. CDR3 size: 15 residues. The CDR3 region is CASRRQGSSGNTIYF. Written as DNA, the CDR3 is TGTGCCAGCAGACGACAGGGCAGCTCTGGAAACACCATATATTTT.

Of note for this clone: Within the sample, other DNA sequences also encode this same CDR3. The rearrangement links TRBV18 to TRBJ1-1, with 8 bases fitting TRBD1. From germline, CDR1 is KGHSH and CDR2 LQKENI. With 3 bases clipped from V and 2 bases from J, the junction kept 5 bases outside the gene matches. The CDR3 is made up of 15 amino acids. DNA for the CDR3: TGTGCCAGCTCACCTGGGACAGGCAGCAACACTGAAGCTTTCTTT. This codes for CASSPGTGSNTEAFF.

The chain combines TRBV16 with TRBJ1-5, with 8 positions matching TRBD1. The junction had 10 bases not matched to a gene; V was cut back by 4 bases and J by 2 bases. Germline CDR1 is KGHSY and CDR2 is FQNENV. The CDR3 has 17 residues. CDR3 loop: CASSRTGWGFGNQPQHF. As DNA, the CDR3 is TGTGCCAGCAGCCGGACAGGGTGGGGTTTTGGCAATCAGCCCCAGCATTTT. Full variable domain (remainder filled in from reference TRBV16 and TRBJ1-5): GEEVAQTPKHLVRGEGQKAKLYCAPIKGHSYVFWYQQVLKNEFKFLISFQNENVFDETGMPKERFSAKCLPNSPCSLEIQATKLEDSAVYFCASSRTGWGFGNQPQHFGDGTRLSIL.

This chain's CDR3 is CASRFVLRDGGMNTEAFF. The CDR3 nucleotides read TGTGCAAGTCGCTTTGTACTCCGGGACGGAGGGATGAACACTGAAGCTTTCTTT. This chain connects TRBV12-2 to TRBJ1-1. TRBV12-2 is designated a pseudogene. The CDR3 loop spans 18 amino acids.

This clone was detected once. The J gene is TRBJ2-7, the V gene TRBV6-5; D is perhaps TRBD1 (5 bases). The CDR3 length is 14 residues. Germline CDR1 MNHEY, CDR2 SVGAGI. The germline V and J ends were trimmed by 7 bases and 0 bases, with 13 bases remaining between them. CDR3 sequence (DNA): TGTGCCAGCAAAACAGGATCCGGCTCCTACGAGCAGTACTTC. Translation gives CASKTGSGSYEQYF.

The chain joins TRBV5-6 to TRBJ2-7; 9 bases are a match to TRBD2. The CDR3 has 15 residues. Germline assignment: CDR1 SGHDT and CDR2 YYEEEE. V lost 0 bases, J lost 3 bases, and 4 bases stayed unmatched. CDR3 protein: CASSLGLAGSYEQYF. The CDR3 nucleotides read TGTGCCAGCAGCTTGGGGCTAGCGGGGAGCTACGAGCAGTACTTC.

The chain carries TRBV7-8 and TRBJ2-2, with D possibly matching TRBD2 (5 bases). This CDR3 is built from 14 residues. The germline V gene encodes CDR1 SGHVS and CDR2 FQNEAQ. V was cut by 5 bases and J by 6 bases, with 13 bases left in between. CDR3 amino acids: CASSALASAGELFF. The DNA for the CDR3 is TGTGCCAGCAGCGCCCTAGCTTCAGCCGGGGAGCTGTTTTTT.

This clone appeared a few times. The V and J genes are TRBV7-9 and TRBJ1-5; 12 nucleotides agree with TRBD1. CDR1 SEHNR and CDR2 FQNEAQ come from the germline V gene (reference sequence). CDR3 length equals 16 residues. With V trimmed by 5 bases and J by 5 bases, 7 bases remained unmatched. This chain's CDR3 is CASSRDRGRSDQPQHF. The CDR3 DNA reads as TGTGCCAGCAGCCGGGACAGGGGGCGGTCGGATCAGCCCCAGCATTTT.